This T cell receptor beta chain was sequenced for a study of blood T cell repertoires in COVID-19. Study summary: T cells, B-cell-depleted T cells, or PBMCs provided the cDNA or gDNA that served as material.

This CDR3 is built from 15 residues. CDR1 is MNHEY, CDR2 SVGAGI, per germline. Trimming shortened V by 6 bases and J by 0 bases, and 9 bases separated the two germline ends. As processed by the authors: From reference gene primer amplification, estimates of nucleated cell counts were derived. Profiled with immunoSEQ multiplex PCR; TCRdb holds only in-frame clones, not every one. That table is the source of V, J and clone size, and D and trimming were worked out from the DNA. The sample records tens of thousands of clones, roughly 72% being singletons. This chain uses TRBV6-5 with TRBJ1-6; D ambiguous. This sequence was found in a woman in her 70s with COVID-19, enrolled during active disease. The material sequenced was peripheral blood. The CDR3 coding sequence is TGTGCCAGCAGCCGACCGGGCTCCTATAATTCACCCCTCCACTTT. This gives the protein CASSRPGSYNSPLHF.